The 26 T cell receptor beta chains given below trace back to one sample, sequenced in a study of cytotoxic CD8 clonotypes in ibrutinib-treated CLL. Profiled with immunoSEQ multiplex PCR; TCRdb holds only in-frame clones, not every one. The table has over 110,000 clones, around 90% seen once; the top ten hold 11%. The source was PBMCs, collected after 12 months of ibrutinib treatment. All receptors come from a human donor with chronic lymphocytic leukemia.

The gene calls are TRBV6-5 and TRBJ1-2; 7 nucleotides line up with TRBD1. Looked up from germline, CDR1 is MNHEY and CDR2 is SVGAGI. CDR3 size: 15 residues. With 6 bases clipped from V and 7 bases from J, the junction kept 14 bases outside the gene matches. This CDR3 is CASRTTLGQAPGYTF. CDR3 sequence (DNA): TGTGCCAGCAGAACGACCCTTGGACAGGCCCCTGGCTACACCTTC.

The chain carries TRBV6-6 and TRBJ2-7, with TRBD2 matching over 11 bases. The germline V gene has CDR1 MNHNY and CDR2 SVGAGI (reference sequence). The length of the CDR3 is 15 residues. V shed 5 bases, J shed 2 bases, and the junction held 5 bases outside the gene matches. The DNA for the CDR3 is TGTGCCAGCAGTCGCGTAGCGGGAGGGCCCTACGAGCAGTACTTC. It yields the protein CASSRVAGGPYEQYF.

The rearrangement joins TRBV23-1 to TRBJ2-1; D remains unclear. TRBV23-1 is an open reading frame whose function is uncertain. V lost 0 bases to trimming and J lost 4 bases, with 13 bases between them. This CDR3 region has 16 residues. CDR3 DNA sequence: TGCGCCAGCAGTCAATCATGTTTCGACTGGTACAATGAGCAGTTCTTC. Residues: CASSQSCFDWYNEQFF.

This sequence joins TRBV7-3 and TRBJ2-5; unclear D gene. Looked up from germline, CDR1 is SGHTA and CDR2 is FQGTGA. The V end lost 2 bases, the J end lost 4 bases, and 8 bases lay between the germline ends. The CDR3 totals 13 residues. The CDR3 region has the DNA TGTGCCAGCAGCTTATTTTTGGGAGAGACCCAGTACTTC. Translating it yields CASSLFLGETQYF. The variable domain in full, completed from reference TRBV7-3 and TRBJ2-5, reads GAGVSQTPSNKVTEKGKYVELRCDPISGHTALYWYRQSLGQGPEFLIYFQGTGAADDSGLPNDRFFAVRPEGSVSTLKIQRTERGDSAVYLCASSLFLGETQYFGPGTRLLVL.

The V and J genes are TRBV30 and TRBJ2-2; D assignment may be TRBD1 or TRBD2 (5 bases each). Germline loops: CDR1 GTSNPN, CDR2 SVGIG (reference sequence). This CDR3 contains 15 residues. The germline V and J ends were trimmed by 4 bases and 5 bases, with 17 bases remaining between them. The CDR3 region is CAWTTGAGETGELFF. Here the CDR3 DNA reads TGTGCCTGGACAACCGGGGCAGGCGAAACCGGGGAGCTGTTTTTT.

J is TRBJ1-1 and V is TRBV6-5; D ambiguous. This CDR3 region has 13 residues. The germline V gene has CDR1 MNHEY and CDR2 SVGAGI. V gave up 6 bases and J gave up 4 bases, with 12 bases separating them. In DNA form, the CDR3 reads TGTGCCAGCAGCCCCTCCCGCAGCACTGAAGCTTTCTTT. It is translated as CASSPSRSTEAFF.

The V and J genes are TRBV6-5 and TRBJ2-7; D may be TRBD1 (6 bases). Germline loops: CDR1 MNHEY, CDR2 SVGAGI. The V end lost 2 bases, the J end lost 9 bases, and 14 bases lay between the germline ends. There are 13 residues in the CDR3. CDR3 residues: CASSYLGAGGQYF. The CDR3 region has the DNA TGTGCCAGCAGTTACCTGGGGGCCGGCGGGCAGTACTTC.

The chain joins TRBV11-3 to TRBJ2-1; D is undetermined. The V end was cut by 3 bases, the J end by 6 bases, with 9 bases between. The CDR3 is 13 amino acids. Germline CDR1 reads SGHNT; CDR2 reads YENEEA. CDR3 nucleotides: TGTGCCAGCAGCTTCTCTGTGTTCAATGAGCAGTTCTTC. Its translation is CASSFSVFNEQFF. Supplemented by reference TRBV11-3 and TRBJ2-1, the full variable domain reads EAGVVQSPRYKIIEKKQPVAFWCNPISGHNTLYWYLQNLGQGPELLIRYENEEAVDDSQLPKDRFSAERLKGVDSTLKIQPAELGDSAVYLCASSFSVFNEQFFGPGTRLTVL.

The chain recombines TRBV2 with TRBJ1-5, with a tentative D call TRBD1 (6 bases). Trimming cost V 8 bases and J 6 bases, with 20 bases left between them. This CDR3 is built from 15 residues. CDR1 and CDR2 (germline): SNHLY, FYNNEI. The CDR3 coding sequence is TGTGCCAGCCGACCGGGAGGGGGTAAGGTTCAGCCCCAGCATTTT. It specifies CASRPGGGKVQPQHF.

The V and J genes are TRBV2 and TRBJ1-1; D not resolved. The CDR3 covers 13 residues. V gave up 8 bases and J gave up 0 bases, with 10 bases separating them. CDR1 and CDR2 (germline): SNHLY, FYNNEI. The CDR3 reads CASVREMNTEAFF. The CDR3 DNA follows: TGTGCCAGCGTGAGGGAGATGAACACTGAAGCTTTCTTT. The whole variable domain, filled in from reference TRBV2 and TRBJ1-1, reads EPEVTQTPSHQVTQMGQEVILRCVPISNHLYFYWYRQILGQKVEFLVSFYNNEISEKSEIFDDQFSVERPDGSNFTLKIRSTKLEDSAMYFCASVREMNTEAFFGQGTRLTVV.

This clone was observed a single time. This rearrangement joins TRBV13 to TRBJ2-7, with D maybe TRBD1 (5 bases). The CDR3 loop spans 15 amino acids. Germline assignment: CDR1 PRHDT and CDR2 FYEKMQ (reference sequence). The V and J ends lost 5 bases and 7 bases respectively, with 21 bases between them. The CDR3 here is CASSQRQGERWEQYF. The CDR3 DNA follows: TGTGCCAGCAGCCAGCGCCAGGGTGAGAGGTGGGAGCAGTACTTC.

The V and J genes are TRBV27 and TRBJ1-1; 9 bases map to TRBD1. CDR3 length: 14 amino acids. CDR1 and CDR2 (germline): MNHEY, SMNVEV (reference sequence). Germline trimming cut 6 bases from V and 4 bases from J; bases unmatched to any gene: 6. Here the CDR3 reads CASSPGQGRTEAFF. In DNA form, the CDR3 reads TGTGCCAGCAGCCCCGGACAGGGGCGCACTGAAGCTTTCTTT.

The J gene is TRBJ2-3, the V gene TRBV2; 7 positions agree with TRBD2. Germline lookup yields CDR1 SNHLY and CDR2 FYNNEI. This CDR3 region has 16 residues. Trimming took 4 bases from V and 2 from J; bases not matched to a gene: 9. This CDR3 reads CASSGSLAGATDTQYF. CDR3 sequence (DNA): TGTGCCAGCAGTGGCTCCCTGGCGGGAGCCACAGATACGCAGTATTTT.

The gene calls are TRBV6-5 and TRBJ2-7; the match to TRBD2 covers 7 bases. The V gene end was trimmed by 10 bases and the J gene end by 5 bases; junction bases not matched to a gene: 14. The CDR3 is 14 amino acids. Per the germline V gene, CDR1 is MNHEY and CDR2 is SVGAGI. The CDR3 DNA is TGTGCCACCCAAGCGGTCCAGCGGGAAAACGAGCAGTACTTC. This codes for CATQAVQRENEQYF.

The chain is built from TRBV15 and TRBJ2-3; D unclear. Trimming shortened V by 0 bases and J by 4 bases, and 8 bases separated the two germline ends. Germline loops: CDR1 LNHNV, CDR2 YYDKDF (reference sequence). The CDR3 length is 14 residues. This CDR3 reads CATSRDPTPDTQYF. The CDR3 coding sequence is TGTGCCACCAGCAGAGATCCCACGCCAGATACGCAGTATTTT. Full variable domain (rest looked up from reference TRBV15 and TRBJ2-3): DAMVIQNPRYQVTQFGKPVTLSCSQTLNHNVMYWYQQKSSQAPKLLFHYYDKDFNNEADTPDNFQSRRPNTSFCFLDIRSPGLGDTAMYLCATSRDPTPDTQYFGPGTRLTVL.

The chain employs TRBV28 and TRBJ2-5; 11 bases match TRBD2. J was trimmed by 5 bases and V by 7 bases; bases with no gene match: 12. The CDR3 consists of 16 residues. Germline assignment: CDR1 MDHEN and CDR2 SYDVKM. CDR3 loop: CASTIALAGGTETQYF. CDR3 nucleotide sequence: TGTGCCAGCACCATAGCTCTAGCGGGAGGAACTGAGACCCAGTACTTC.

The chain links TRBV5-6 to TRBJ2-7; no definite D call. V was trimmed by 3 bases and J by 3 bases, leaving 16 bases between them. Per germline, CDR1 SGHDT and CDR2 YYEEEE. The CDR3 consists of 15 residues. CDR3 in DNA: TGTGCCAGCAGCTCCCCGCTAAAGGGCTACTACGAGCAGTACTTC. Translating it yields CASSSPLKGYYEQYF.

This chain connects TRBV28 to TRBJ2-7, with 8 bases fitting TRBD2. CDR3 size: 15 residues. V shed 4 bases, J shed 2 bases, and the junction held 7 bases outside the gene matches. Per germline, CDR1 MDHEN and CDR2 SYDVKM. The CDR3 nucleotides are TGTGCCAGCAGTTCCGGGGGGGAGGGCCCCTACGAGCAGTACTTC. Translating gives CASSSGGEGPYEQYF.

This rearrangement joins TRBV28 to TRBJ1-2; D might be TRBD1 (5 bases). The CDR3 has 14 amino acids. Germline V lookup: CDR1 MDHEN, CDR2 SYDVKM. Between the trimmed V and J ends, which lost 6 bases and 4 bases, there was a span of 15 bases. CDR3 nucleotide sequence: TGTGCCAGCAGACCCCCTGGGGGGAGCTATGGCTACACCTTC. Translated, it gives CASRPPGGSYGYTF.

V gene TRBV29-1 combines with J gene TRBJ2-6; the D is unclear. V lost 6 bases, J lost 4 bases, and 16 bases lay in between. Germline lookup yields CDR1 SQVTM and CDR2 ANQGSEA. CDR3 length: 15 residues. Written as DNA, the CDR3 is TGCAGCGTCCTTGGGGATTGGGCCGGGGCCAACGTCCTGACTTTC. It specifies CSVLGDWAGANVLTF.

This clone was observed once. The CDR3 nucleotides read TGTGCCAGCAGCATTAGACAGACGCAAGAGACCCAGTACTTC. This sequence encodes CASSIRQTQETQYF. The chain recombines TRBV7-2 with TRBJ2-5, with D maybe TRBD1 (5 bases). Germline V lookup: CDR1 SGHTA, CDR2 FQGNSA. V dropped 5 bases and J dropped 2 bases, with 12 bases sitting between them. The CDR3 is made up of 14 amino acids.

The V call is TRBV27, the J call TRBJ2-7, with D hard to call. This CDR3 has 17 amino acids. The V end lost 6 bases, the J end lost 0 bases, and 21 bases lay between the germline ends. The germline V gene has CDR1 MNHEY and CDR2 SMNVEV (reference sequence). The CDR3 loop reads CASSYVHPGVSSYEQYF. For the CDR3, the DNA is TGTGCCAGCAGCTACGTCCATCCAGGTGTTAGCTCCTACGAGCAGTACTTC.

V usage is TRBV4-3 and J usage is TRBJ2-7; unclear D gene. The length of the CDR3 is 14 residues. V lost 0 bases and J 2 bases, leaving 8 bases between the germline ends. Germline CDR1 is LGHNA and CDR2 is YSLEER. Here the CDR3 DNA reads TGCGCCAGCAGCCAAGAGTACAGCACCTACGAGCAGTACTTC. It translates to CASSQEYSTYEQYF.

The CDR3 DNA follows: TGTGCCAGCAGTTCCGGGACAGGGAGGGCAGATACGCAGTATTTT. Amino acid sequence: CASSSGTGRADTQYF. The chain couples TRBV5-6 to TRBJ2-3; 9 nucleotides match TRBD1. The germline gives CDR1 SGHDT, CDR2 YYEEEE. The V and J ends lost 5 bases and 4 bases, in that order; junction bases with no gene match: 8. CDR3 size: 15 residues.

The J gene is TRBJ2-1, the V gene TRBV11-2; D might be TRBD1 (5 bases). Trimming pared 1 base from V and 1 base from J, leaving 11 bases between. CDR1 and CDR2 from the germline V gene are SGHAT and FQNNGV. The CDR3 loop spans 16 amino acids. For the CDR3, the DNA is TGTGCCAGCAGCTTAGCAGGCAGGGCTTCCTACAATGAGCAGTTCTTC. Amino acids: CASSLAGRASYNEQFF.

CDR3 coding DNA: TGTGCCAGCAGCCCCTTAACCGGGGAGCTGTTTTTT. Translated, it gives CASSPLTGELFF. The chain recombines TRBV7-9 with TRBJ2-2; D call uncertain. The V end was cut by 5 bases, the J end by 5 bases, with 6 bases between. The CDR3 has 12 amino acids. CDR1 SEHNR and CDR2 FQNEAQ come from the germline V gene (reference sequence).